The 14 T cell receptor beta chains reported below all come from one sample, sequenced in a study of Graves' ophthalmopathy and Graves' hyperthyroidism listed by TCRdb under 2018. This sample was sequenced with an Illumina HiSeq 2000. For repertoire sequencing, the TCR beta CDR3 regions were amplified from RNA transcripts. The first round of RT-PCR was done with HTBI primers and the Qiagen OneStep RT-PCR kit, and was followed by a second round of multiplex PCR, then size selection and purification. TCRdb trimmed the raw reads at Q25, called clones with MiXCR and kept productive beta chains. A single entry per CDR3 protein holds the most common genes and DNA from its merged rows. The sample profile shows just over 600,000 distinct CDR3 sequences; over 20% of them were found once. The ten largest clones represent around 7% of the sample. Sequenced input: peripheral blood. All receptors derive from a woman aged 18-35 years with stable Graves' hyperthyroidism. Some clones in this sample may be carry-over from other donors' samples. Donor details come from another sample of the same person, matched by shared clones.

The sample holds many counts of this clonotype. The CDR3 reads CASRDSRNSPLHF. CDR3 coding DNA: TGTGCCAGCAGAGACAGTCGGAATTCACCCCTCCACTTT. V and J are TRBV6-2 or TRBV6-3 and TRBJ1-6; perhaps TRBD1 as D (5 bases). CDR1 is MNHEY and CDR2 is SVGEGT in the germline V gene. V lost 6 bases, J lost 7 bases, and 10 bases lay in between. The CDR3 extends over 13 amino acids.

V and J are TRBV3-1 and TRBJ2-7; D is undetermined. V was trimmed by 0 bases and J by 2 bases, leaving 5 bases between them. Germline CDR1 LGHDT, CDR2 YNNKEL (reference sequence). The CDR3 is made up of 13 amino acids. The CDR3 sequence is CASSQDNPYEQYF. DNA for the CDR3: TGTGCCAGCAGCCAAGACAACCCCTACGAGCAGTACTTC.

This clonotype was observed a handful of times. This chain connects TRBV28 to TRBJ1-1, with TRBD1 as a possible D gene (5 bases). Germline V gives CDR1 MDHEN, CDR2 SYDVKM. Between the trimmed V and J ends, which lost 5 bases and 6 bases, there was a span of 16 bases. This CDR3 has 14 amino acids. The chain's CDR3 is CASSTPLQGAEAFF. The CDR3 DNA reads TGTGCCAGCAGTACCCCGCTTCAAGGGGCTGAAGCTTTCTTT.

This clonotype was observed many times. The chain is built from TRBV7-2 and TRBJ2-5; 7 bases are a match to TRBD2. The V gene's germline CDR1 is SGHTA and CDR2 FQGNSA. The ends lost 1 base at V and 2 bases at J; junction bases unmatched: 7. This CDR3 comprises 16 residues. The CDR3 nucleotides read TGTGCCAGCAGCTTAGGTGGGGGGGTTGTTCAAGAGACCCAGTACTTC. It yields the protein CASSLGGGVVQETQYF.

The chain links TRBV20-1 to TRBJ2-7; either TRBD1 or TRBD2 may fit D (5 bases each). V was pared by 3 bases and J by 0 bases, with 12 bases between. Germline CDR1 and CDR2: DFQATT and SNEGSKA (reference sequence). The CDR3 runs to 14 residues. The CDR3 reads CSASGGLDSYEQYF. CDR3 nucleotide sequence: TGCAGTGCTAGTGGGGGTTTGGACTCCTACGAGCAGTACTTC.

This clonotype appeared many times. The V call is TRBV27, the J call TRBJ1-2; tentative D call: TRBD1 (6 bases). There are 16 residues in the CDR3. Germline values: CDR1 MNHEY, CDR2 SMNVEV (reference sequence). V was cut by 0 bases and J by 2 bases, with 13 bases left in between. CDR3 sequence reads: CASSLSRQGSNYGYTF. The CDR3 DNA reads as TGTGCCAGCAGTTTATCTCGGCAGGGGTCCAACTATGGCTACACCTTC.

This clonotype was detected many times. This rearrangement joins TRBV28 to TRBJ2-7; D unresolved. Germline V gene lookup returns CDR1 MDHEN and CDR2 SYDVKM. The V and J ends lost 2 bases and 6 bases respectively, with 5 bases between them. The CDR3 sequence is 11 residues long. The CDR3, as DNA: TGTGCCAGCAGTTTACCGGGCGAGCAGTACTTC. This sequence encodes CASSLPGEQYF.

Concerning this clonotype itself: This clone may be a read error of a much larger clone one base away. Since the CDR3 does not end with the conserved phenylalanine or tryptophan, this likely comes from a read error. The V gene is TRBV28, the J gene TRBJ1-2; a possible D gene is TRBD1 (5 bases). This CDR3 spans 15 amino acids. V was pared by 0 bases and J by 8 bases, with 16 bases between. Germline assignment: CDR1 MDHEN and CDR2 SYDVKM. CDR3 region: CASSLWAWGAGGYTV. The CDR3 DNA follows: TGTGCCAGCAGTTTATGGGCCTGGGGCGCGGGAGGCTACACCGTC.

This clonotype was detected ten times or more. The chain uses TRBV9 and TRBJ2-5; TRBD1 agrees at 8 bases. The CDR3 runs to 17 residues. Germline CDR1 and CDR2: SGDLS and YYNGEE. V shed 0 bases, J shed 2 bases, and the junction held 9 bases outside the gene matches. CDR3 sequence (DNA): TGTGCCAGCAGCGTAGAAAGGGACAGGCGAAGGCAAGAGACCCAGTACTTC. Its protein is CASSVERDRRRQETQYF.

This clonotype was observed many times. The CDR3, as DNA: TGTGCCAGTAGTGCTACCGGGACAGGGAGGGAAGCTTTCTTT. Its translation: CASSATGTGREAFF. This rearrangement joins TRBV19 to TRBJ1-1; 9 nucleotides match TRBD1. In germline, CDR1 is LNHDA, CDR2 SQIVND (reference sequence). Trimming took 5 bases from V and 8 from J; bases not matched to a gene: 9. This CDR3 spans 14 amino acids.

Ten or more counts support this clonotype. This sequence joins TRBV20-1 and TRBJ2-5; TRBD2 is a possible D gene (5 bases). The V end lost 5 bases, the J end lost 5 bases, and 18 bases lay between the germline ends. CDR3 size: 14 residues. In germline, CDR1 is DFQATT, CDR2 SNEGSKA (reference sequence). The CDR3 reads CSALSTGLGETQYF. The CDR3 region has the DNA TGCAGTGCTCTCTCGACGGGGTTAGGGGAGACCCAGTACTTC.

This clonotype has a count of ten or more. Mismatch with germline at one junction end may stem from a read error. This chain links TRBV7-9 with TRBJ2-7, with D tentatively TRBD1 (5 bases). The CDR3 runs to 12 residues. Looked up from germline, CDR1 is SEHNR and CDR2 is FQNEAQ (reference sequence). The CDR3 DNA is TGTGCCAGCAGCCCGGTGGGGCAAATCGCAGTCTTC. Its translation is CASSPVGQIAVF. The complete variable domain, with remaining parts taken from reference TRBV7-9 and TRBJ2-7, reads DTGVSQNPRHKITKRGQNVTFRCDPISEHNRLYWYRQTLGQGPEFLTYFQNEAQLEKSRLLSDRFSAERPKGSFSTLEIQRTEQGDSAMYLCASSPVGQIAVFGPGTRLTVT.

This clonotype was counted ten times or more. The genes are TRBV19 and TRBJ2-7, with TRBD1 matching 8 bases. The CDR3 is 15 amino acids. The germline V gene has CDR1 LNHDA and CDR2 SQIVND (reference sequence). Trimming removed 8 bases from V and 2 bases from J; junction bases left unmatched: 11. The CDR3 region has the DNA TGTGCCAGTGCGCCCTACGGGACAGGCACCTACGAGCAGTACTTC. This sequence encodes CASAPYGTGTYEQYF.

The chain combines TRBV5-1 with TRBJ2-7, with 7 bases aligning to TRBD2. The germline V gene encodes CDR1 SGHRS and CDR2 YFSETQ. There are 16 residues in the CDR3. Losses at the gene ends were 0 bases for V and 6 bases for J; bases not matched to a gene: 12. The CDR3 sequence is CASSLAALGGSGEQYF. The CDR3 DNA is TGCGCCAGCAGCTTGGCCGCCCTGGGCGGGAGTGGCGAGCAGTACTTC.